Sequencing of this T cell receptor (beta chain) was carried out in a study of long-term antiretroviral therapy in people with HIV. At survey level, the immunoSEQ assay was run in its v3.0 version. Measured with immunoSEQ multiplex PCR; TCRdb has only the in-frame clones, and not every one. Among some 22,000 clones listed, roughly 91% were seen once. Whole-study findings and limits: It was observed that HIV repertoires exhibited narrower CDR3 length ranges than controls.

As for this clone: What it binds is unknown.

The trim removed 8 bases at V and 1 base at J, leaving 7 bases unmatched. Per germline, CDR1 LNHNV and CDR2 YYDKDF (reference sequence). The CDR3 is made up of 14 amino acids. The sequence derives from a man between 60 and 75 years old with HIV. The specimen comprised unsorted PBMCs, sampled 2.3 years after starting antiretroviral therapy. V and J are TRBV15 and TRBJ2-5; 7 positions match TRBD1. In DNA, the CDR3 is TGTGCCACCTCGGCAGGGGGTTCCCAAGAGACCCAGTACTTC. Protein product: CATSAGGSQETQYF.